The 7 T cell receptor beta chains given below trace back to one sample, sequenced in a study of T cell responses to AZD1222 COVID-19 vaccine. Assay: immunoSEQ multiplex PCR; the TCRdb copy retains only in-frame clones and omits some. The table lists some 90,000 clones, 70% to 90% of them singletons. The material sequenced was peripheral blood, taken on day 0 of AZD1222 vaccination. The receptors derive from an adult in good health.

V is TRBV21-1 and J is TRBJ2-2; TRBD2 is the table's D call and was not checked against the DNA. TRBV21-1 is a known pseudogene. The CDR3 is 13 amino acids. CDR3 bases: TGTGCCAGCAGCGCCGCCCCGGCCGGGGAGCTGTTTTTT. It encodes CASSAAPAGELFF.

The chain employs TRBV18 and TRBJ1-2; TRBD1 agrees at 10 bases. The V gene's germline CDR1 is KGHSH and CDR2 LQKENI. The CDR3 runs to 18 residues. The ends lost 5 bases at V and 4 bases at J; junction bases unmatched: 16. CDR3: CASSARDRGLAISYGYTF. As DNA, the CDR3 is TGTGCCAGCTCAGCCCGGGACAGGGGTTTGGCTATCTCCTATGGCTACACCTTC.

The CDR3 bases are TGTGCCAGCAGCCAAGGAAAGGGGGCTGTCACCAAAAACATTCAGTACTTC. It codes for CASSQGKGAVTKNIQYF. The V and J genes are TRBV14 and TRBJ2-4, with 7 bases matching TRBD1. The germline V gene has CDR1 SGHDN and CDR2 FVKESK. The CDR3 loop spans 17 amino acids. The V segment lost 1 base and the J segment 2 bases; nucleotides outside the gene matches: 8.

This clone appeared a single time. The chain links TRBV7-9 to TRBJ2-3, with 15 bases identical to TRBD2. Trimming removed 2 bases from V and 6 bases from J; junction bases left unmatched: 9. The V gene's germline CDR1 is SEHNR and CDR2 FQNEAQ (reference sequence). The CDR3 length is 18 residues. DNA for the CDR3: TGTGCCAGCAGCTTACCGGGACTAGCGGGAGGAGGGAGGGATACGCAGTATTTT. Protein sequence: CASSLPGLAGGGRDTQYF.

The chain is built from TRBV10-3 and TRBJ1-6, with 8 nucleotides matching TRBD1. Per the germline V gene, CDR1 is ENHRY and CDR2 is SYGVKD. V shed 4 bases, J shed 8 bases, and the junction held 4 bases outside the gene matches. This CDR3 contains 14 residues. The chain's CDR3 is CAISAGQVYSPLHF. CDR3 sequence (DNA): TGTGCCATCAGTGCGGGACAGGTTTATTCACCCCTCCACTTT.

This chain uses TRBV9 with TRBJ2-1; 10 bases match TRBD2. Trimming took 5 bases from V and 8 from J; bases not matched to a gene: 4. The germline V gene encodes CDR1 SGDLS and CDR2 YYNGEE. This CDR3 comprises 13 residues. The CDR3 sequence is CASSLAGEYEQFF. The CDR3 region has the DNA TGTGCCAGCAGTCTAGCGGGAGAGTATGAGCAGTTCTTC.

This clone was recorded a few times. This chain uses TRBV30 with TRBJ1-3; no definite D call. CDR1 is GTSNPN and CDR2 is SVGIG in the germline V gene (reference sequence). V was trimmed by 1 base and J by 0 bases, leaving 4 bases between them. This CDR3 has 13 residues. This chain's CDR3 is CAWSDNSGNTIYF. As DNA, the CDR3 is TGTGCCTGGAGTGACAACTCTGGAAACACCATATATTTT. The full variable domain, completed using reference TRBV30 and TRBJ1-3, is SQTIHQWPATLVQPVGSPLSLECTVEGTSNPNLYWYRQAAGRGLQLLFYSVGIGQISSEVPQNLSASRPQDRQFILSSKKLLLSDSGFYLCAWSDNSGNTIYFGEGSWLTVV.